This record covers a single T cell receptor (beta chain). Distinct nucleotide sequences in the sample also encode this CDR3. These data are taken from a study of cytotoxic CD8 clonotypes in ibrutinib-treated CLL. CDR1 is SQVTM, CDR2 ANQGSEA, per germline. The ends were cut back, 4 bases at V and 0 bases at J, with 0 bases in the middle. The CDR3 spans 10 residues. Sequencing was performed with immunoSEQ multiplex PCR; in TCRdb, only in-frame clones are kept and a portion is missing. The sample consists of more than 200,000 clones, roughly 74% of them appearing once. This rearrangement joins TRBV29-1 to TRBJ1-1; D unresolved. This TCR was sampled from a human donor with chronic lymphocytic leukemia. Sequenced material: PBMCs, taken after 24 months of ibrutinib treatment. The CDR3: CSVVNTEAFF. The CDR3 DNA reads as TGCAGCGTTGTGAACACTGAAGCTTTCTTT.